Listed below are T cell receptor beta chains from one sample, sequenced in a study of tumor-infiltrating lymphocytes in localized non-small cell lung cancer. TCRdb's copy holds only in-frame clones and misses some; the assay was immunoSEQ multiplex PCR. This table holds 10,000 or so clones, around 77% found once. The specimen was uninvolved lung tissue not adjacent to the tumor. The receptors were sampled from a human donor with non-small cell lung cancer. Both conserved end residues are part of each CDR3. The D gene is left open where the match is weak. Not every row has a clone size; where given, it reads once, few, many or a size class.

j_call v_call clone_size d_call cdr3_aa cdr3_nt
TRBJ1-1 TRBV18 . TRBD1 CASSLTGGETEAFF TGTGCCAGCTCACTTACAGGGGGAGAAACTGAAGCTTTCTTT
TRBJ1-2 TRBV6-5 . TRBD1 CASSYSDRVGGYTF TGTGCCAGCAGTTACTCGGACAGGGTTGGTGGCTACACCTTC
TRBJ1-5 TRBV20-1 . . CSAGRGQPQHF TGCAGTGCCGGCCGGGGGCAGCCCCAGCATTTT
TRBJ2-3 TRBV5-1 . TRBD2 CASSLTGTMGVPDTQYF TGCGCCAGCAGCCTCACCGGGACTATGGGAGTCCCAGATACGCAGTATTTT
TRBJ2-6 TRBV7-8 . . CASSPGTRSSGANVLTF TGTGCCAGCAGCCCCGGGACTCGTAGCTCTGGGGCCAACGTCCTGACTTTC
TRBJ2-3 TRBV5-1 . . CASSAKGSTDTQYF TGCGCCAGCAGCGCTAAGGGCAGCACAGATACGCAGTATTTT
TRBJ2-7 TRBV14 . TRBD2 CASSRGGPRPYEQYF TGTGCCAGCAGCCGCGGGGGGCCCCGTCCCTACGAGCAGTACTTC
TRBJ2-6 TRBV5-6 medium-sized . CASSSLQAYGANVLTF TGTGCCAGCAGCTCACTGCAGGCTTATGGGGCCAACGTCCTGACTTTC
TRBJ2-2 TRBV5-1 . . CASSPAGMNTGELFF TGCGCCAGCAGCCCGGCCGGGATGAACACCGGGGAGCTGTTTTTT
TRBJ1-1 TRBV4-1 . . CASSQVSQGSTEAFF TGCGCCAGCAGCCAAGTTAGTCAGGGTAGCACTGAAGCTTTCTTT
TRBJ1-2 TRBV5-6 . TRBD1 CASSEDRVLRWGYTF TGTGCCAGCAGCGAGGACAGGGTACTTAGGTGGGGCTACACCTTC
TRBJ2-3 TRBV7-2 . . CASSLDYLSTDTQYF TGTGCCAGCAGCTTAGATTACCTCAGCACAGATACGCAGTATTTT
TRBJ1-1 TRBV10-3 few . CAPRGRANTEAFF TGTGCCCCCCGGGGCAGGGCCAACACTGAAGCTTTCTTT
TRBJ2-7 TRBV5-1 . . CASSWGTTASYEQYF TGCGCCAGCAGCTGGGGGACGACCGCCTCCTACGAGCAGTACTTC
TRBJ1-2 TRBV19 . . CASTSSVYGYTF TGTGCCAGTACCTCCTCGGTCTATGGCTACACCTTC
TRBJ2-6 TRBV2 . TRBD1 CASSEARTGADPGANVLTF TGTGCCAGCAGTGAAGCTCGGACAGGGGCGGACCCTGGGGCCAACGTCCTGACTTTC
TRBJ2-6 TRBV10-3 . . CAISEWASRFSGANVLTF TGTGCCATCAGTGAGTGGGCTAGTCGGTTCTCTGGGGCCAACGTCCTGACTTTC
TRBJ1-5 TRBV6-1 few . CASTLTGSNQPQHF TGTGCCAGCACCCTCACAGGTAGCAATCAGCCCCAGCATTTT
TRBJ2-7 TRBV7-8 few TRBD1 CASSQGQLEAYEQYF TGTGCCAGCAGCCAGGGACAGCTGGAAGCCTACGAGCAGTACTTC
TRBJ2-7 TRBV30 medium-sized . CAWIPEVQGWSYEQYF TGTGCCTGGATCCCAGAGGTACAGGGTTGGTCCTACGAGCAGTACTTC
TRBJ1-4 TRBV27 . TRBD1 CASSLKRTGGELFF TGTGCCAGCAGTTTAAAAAGGACAGGGGGGGAACTGTTTTTT
TRBJ2-2 TRBV5-4 . . CASSRPGTTNTGELFF TGTGCCAGCAGCAGACCCGGGACAACGAACACCGGGGAGCTGTTTTTT
TRBJ1-4 TRBV5-6 . TRBD1 CASSSILTGDNEKLFF TGTGCCAGCAGCTCAATCCTGACAGGGGATAATGAAAAACTGTTTTTT
TRBJ2-2 TRBV5-4 . TRBD2 CASSYRTSGGIRELFF TGTGCCAGCAGCTATCGGACTAGCGGGGGGATCAGGGAGCTGTTTTTT
TRBJ2-1 TRBV6-5 . TRBD2 CASSSIAGTSYNEQFF TGTGCCAGCAGTTCCATAGCGGGGACTTCCTACAATGAGCAGTTCTTC
TRBJ2-7 TRBV5-5 . . CASSFGSPPEYEQYF TGTGCCAGCAGCTTTGGCTCCCCCCCGGAATACGAGCAGTACTTC
TRBJ1-2 TRBV4-2 . . CASSQVGRYGYTF TGTGCCAGCAGCCAAGTGGGCCGCTATGGCTACACCTTC
TRBJ1-2 TRBV6-5 few TRBD1 CASSYSTGGGYGYTF TGTGCCAGCAGTTACTCGACAGGGGGCGGCTATGGCTACACCTTC
TRBJ1-4 TRBV2 . TRBD1 CASSEGQGAVNEKLFF TGTGCCAGCAGTGAGGGACAGGGAGCGGTCAATGAAAAACTGTTTTTT